What follows are 27 T cell receptor beta chains derived from one specimen sequenced in a study of graft-versus-host responses after intestinal transplantation. This table comes from immunoSEQ multiplex PCR, and its TCRdb copy is limited to in-frame clones, with some not included. The sample carries 90,000 to 100,000 clones, roughly nine tenths recorded once. These receptors lack a known antigen. The sequenced sample was unstimulated CD8+ T cells sorted from spleen or lymph node cells, obtained before intestinal transplant. These receptors were collected from a human donor who received an intestinal transplant.

The chain is built from TRBV14 and TRBJ1-4; D may be TRBD1 (5 bases). V dropped 3 bases and J dropped 5 bases, with 10 bases sitting between them. The CDR3 has 14 amino acids. Germline loops: CDR1 SGHDN, CDR2 FVKESK. CDR3 DNA sequence: TGTGCCAGCAGCCACAGGGACTACAATGAAAAACTGTTTTTT. Protein sequence: CASSHRDYNEKLFF.

This clone has a single count. The chain links TRBV7-2 to TRBJ2-1; 12 bases match TRBD2. The junction had 4 bases not matched to a gene; V was cut back by 6 bases and J by 1 base. The CDR3 spans 16 residues. Germline V gives CDR1 SGHTA, CDR2 FQGNSA. The CDR3 DNA reads as TGTGCCAGCAGGCCTACTAGCGGGGGGTCCTACAATGAGCAGTTCTTC. Residues: CASRPTSGGSYNEQFF.

This sequence joins TRBV4-1 and TRBJ2-5, with TRBD1 matching over 8 bases. The CDR3 extends over 16 amino acids. Germline V gene lookup returns CDR1 MGHRA and CDR2 YSYEKL. Germline trimming cut 1 base from V and 5 bases from J; bases unmatched to any gene: 9. This CDR3 reads CASSQAPGTGIETQYF. DNA for the CDR3: TGCGCCAGCAGCCAAGCACCAGGGACAGGTATCGAGACCCAGTACTTC.

The chain joins TRBV10-3 to TRBJ1-2, with TRBD1 identical over 8 bases. Germline CDR1 is ENHRY and CDR2 is SYGVKD. CDR3 length equals 13 residues. The V and J ends lost 9 bases and 8 bases, in that order; junction bases with no gene match: 11. The CDR3 DNA follows: TGTGCCATAAAAGCTAAGGGGACAGGAGGCTACACCTTC. Translating it yields CAIKAKGTGGYTF.

This clone has a single count. This sequence joins TRBV5-6 and TRBJ1-2, with TRBD1 matching 7 bases. The CDR3 is made up of 12 amino acids. Losses at the gene ends were 5 bases for V and 6 bases for J; bases not matched to a gene: 4. Germline CDR1 is SGHDT and CDR2 is YYEEEE. CDR3 sequence reads: CASSPDRDGYTF. The CDR3 coding sequence is TGTGCCAGCAGTCCCGACAGGGATGGCTACACCTTC.

The genes are TRBV7-7 and TRBJ2-1; 8 nucleotides match TRBD1. The CDR3 runs 14 residues. Losses at the gene ends were 5 bases for V and 6 bases for J; bases not matched to a gene: 6. Germline CDR1 is SSHAT and CDR2 is FNYEAQ (reference sequence). CDR3 DNA: TGTGCCAGCAGCCGAGGGACAGGCCCCAATGAGCAGTTCTTC. This gives the protein CASSRGTGPNEQFF.

V is TRBV30 and J is TRBJ1-3; D perhaps matches TRBD1 (5 bases). The CDR3 contains 14 residues. The germline gives CDR1 GTSNPN, CDR2 SVGIG (reference sequence). V was shortened by 0 bases and J by 0 bases, with 6 bases between the two germline ends. The CDR3 loop reads CAWSVGGSGNTIYF. CDR3 nucleotides: TGTGCCTGGAGTGTCGGGGGCTCTGGAAACACCATATATTTT.

This sequence joins TRBV18 and TRBJ2-5, with D possibly TRBD2 on 5 matching bases. The CDR3 spans 17 residues. In germline, CDR1 is KGHSH, CDR2 LQKENI. V lost 0 bases and J lost 1, with 15 bases in between. The CDR3 region is CASSPPSVQASQETQYF. The DNA of the CDR3 is TGTGCCAGCTCACCACCTAGCGTCCAGGCCTCCCAAGAGACCCAGTACTTC.

The J gene is TRBJ2-1, the V gene TRBV7-9, with 10 bases identical to TRBD2. V dropped 5 bases and J dropped 6; count of bases not matched to a gene: 7. CDR1 and CDR2 (germline): SEHNR, FQNEAQ (reference sequence). The CDR3 length is 15 residues. The CDR3 region has the DNA TGTGCCAGCAGCCTTAGCGGGGGGCGGGGCAATGAGCAGTTCTTC. Amino acids: CASSLSGGRGNEQFF.

The chain couples TRBV11-2 to TRBJ2-5, with D hard to call. The J call is in doubt because the DNA end fits TRBJ2-7 better. Per the germline V gene, CDR1 is SGHAT and CDR2 is FQNNGV. This CDR3 is built from 11 residues. The DNA of the CDR3 is TGTGCCAGCAGCGTCGCGTACGAGCAGTACTTC. As protein: CASSVAYEQYF.

This chain connects TRBV15 to TRBJ2-7, with 11 bases that match TRBD2. This CDR3 is 18 amino acids long. Germline V gene lookup returns CDR1 LNHNV and CDR2 YYDKDF (reference sequence). The ends lost 0 bases at V and 6 bases at J; junction bases unmatched: 13. The DNA for the CDR3 is TGTGCCACCAGCAGAGATGGTTCCCCTAGCGGGAGGTCTCTCGAGCAGTACTTC. Protein: CATSRDGSPSGRSLEQYF.

This sequence joins TRBV5-6 and TRBJ2-7, with 8 bases identical to TRBD1. The CDR3 sequence is 14 residues long. V gave up 4 bases and J gave up 3 bases; unmatched junction bases: 6. Germline V gene sequence: CDR1 SGHDT, CDR2 YYEEEE. The CDR3 DNA reads as TGTGCCAGCAGCCCCGGGACAGGCTACTACGAGCAGTACTTC. Encoded protein: CASSPGTGYYEQYF.

This chain connects TRBV30 to TRBJ2-7; D may be TRBD2 (5 bases). V was shortened by 0 bases and J by 0 bases, with 6 bases between the two germline ends. CDR1 and CDR2 from the germline V gene are GTSNPN and SVGIG (reference sequence). CDR3 size: 13 residues. CDR3 sequence reads: CAWSVGNSYEQYF. The CDR3 region has the DNA TGTGCCTGGAGTGTCGGGAACTCCTACGAGCAGTACTTC.

The CDR3 loop reads CASKQTGTVYEQYF. The DNA of the CDR3 is TGTGCCAGCAAACAGACCGGGACAGTTTACGAGCAGTACTTC. The chain carries TRBV28 and TRBJ2-7; TRBD1 aligns across 7 bases. V lost 7 bases to trimming and J lost 4 bases; unmatched junction nucleotides: 10. From germline, CDR1 is MDHEN and CDR2 SYDVKM. The CDR3 sequence is 14 residues long.

The chain employs TRBV28 and TRBJ2-2; 9 bases map to TRBD1. The germline V gene encodes CDR1 MDHEN and CDR2 SYDVKM. V shed 3 bases, J shed 7 bases, and the junction held 9 bases outside the gene matches. The CDR3 sequence is 16 residues long. The CDR3 loop is CASSFEDRGISGELFF. The CDR3 coding sequence is TGTGCCAGCAGTTTCGAGGACAGGGGAATTAGCGGGGAGCTGTTTTTT.

The V gene is TRBV10-3, the J gene TRBJ2-7; the D gene is possibly TRBD2 (5 bases). V was clipped by 8 bases and J by 2 bases, with 13 bases between them. The CDR3 has 13 residues. CDR1 and CDR2 from the germline V gene are ENHRY and SYGVKD. CDR3 DNA: TGTGCCATCCGAGGCAGCGGAGCCTACGAGCAGTACTTC. This codes for CAIRGSGAYEQYF.

The V and J genes are TRBV11-2 and TRBJ2-4; 7 positions agree with TRBD1. This CDR3 region has 16 residues. V lost 0 bases, J lost 6 bases, and 8 bases stayed unmatched. Germline CDR1 reads SGHAT; CDR2 reads FQNNGV. The CDR3 loop reads CASSLEAGTDVNIQYF. The CDR3 DNA follows: TGTGCCAGCAGCTTAGAGGCCGGGACAGACGTAAACATTCAGTACTTC.

The J gene is TRBJ2-1, the V gene TRBV4-1, with 12 bases fitting TRBD2. Germline CDR1 MGHRA, CDR2 YSYEKL. V was clipped by 6 bases and J by 0 bases; unmatched bases: 6. This CDR3 has 17 residues. The CDR3: CASRASGGGSSYNEQFF. As DNA, the CDR3 is TGCGCCAGCAGAGCTAGCGGGGGGGGGAGCTCCTACAATGAGCAGTTCTTC.

This clone was found once. V and J are TRBV14 and TRBJ2-7, with 7 bases lining up with TRBD2. Germline lookup yields CDR1 SGHDN and CDR2 FVKESK. J was trimmed by 3 bases and V by 4 bases; bases with no gene match: 9. The CDR3 runs to 15 residues. The CDR3 DNA reads as TGTGCCAGCAGCCCATTCACCGGGACTAACTACGAGCAGTACTTC. As protein: CASSPFTGTNYEQYF.

This chain links TRBV9 with TRBJ2-7, with 7 positions matching TRBD1. The germline V gene has CDR1 SGDLS and CDR2 YYNGEE. The CDR3 has 16 residues. The V and J ends lost 0 bases and 0 bases, in that order; junction bases with no gene match: 6. The CDR3 loop reads CASSVGEGAISYEQYF. In nucleotides, the CDR3 is TGTGCCAGCAGCGTAGGTGAGGGGGCGATCTCCTACGAGCAGTACTTC.

DNA of the CDR3: TGCAGCGGACAAAGCGGGAGGGCCCACAATGAGCAGTTCTTC. This codes for CSGQSGRAHNEQFF. The chain joins TRBV29-1 to TRBJ2-1; TRBD2 aligns across 10 bases. The CDR3 is made up of 14 amino acids. V shed 7 bases, J shed 5 bases, and the junction held 8 bases outside the gene matches. CDR1 is SQVTM, CDR2 ANQGSEA, per germline.

The chain combines TRBV30 with TRBJ1-2; the D is unclear. The V and J ends lost 5 bases and 0 bases respectively, with 10 bases between them. The CDR3 extends over 13 amino acids. Germline V gene lookup returns CDR1 GTSNPN and CDR2 SVGIG (reference sequence). The chain's CDR3 is CAWSPDSNYGYTF. In DNA, the CDR3 is TGTGCCTGGTCCCCGGACTCTAACTATGGCTACACCTTC.

The sample holds a few counts of this clone. J is TRBJ1-6 and V is TRBV5-6, with 7 positions matching TRBD1. This CDR3 comprises 15 residues. Trimming at V came to 4 bases and at J to 10 bases, leaving 11 bases not matched to a gene. The germline V gene encodes CDR1 SGHDT and CDR2 YYEEEE. The DNA for the CDR3 is TGTGCCAGCAGCATTTCGACAGGGACCCGGTCACCCCTCCACTTT. Translation gives CASSISTGTRSPLHF.

The V gene is TRBV27, the J gene TRBJ2-2, with D perhaps matching TRBD2 (5 bases). The CDR3 has 14 amino acids. The germline CDR1 and CDR2 sequences are MNHEY and SMNVEV (reference sequence). Trimming stripped 3 bases from V and 7 bases from J, with 12 bases between. CDR3 sequence reads: CASSLRAVSGELFF. In DNA, the CDR3 is TGTGCCAGCAGTTTGAGGGCGGTCAGCGGGGAGCTGTTTTTT.

The rearrangement links TRBV11-2 to TRBJ2-2; 7 bases map to TRBD1. The CDR3 spans 14 residues. Germline CDR1 and CDR2: SGHAT and FQNNGV. Trimming removed 6 bases from V and 7 bases from J; junction bases left unmatched: 8. The DNA for the CDR3 is TGTGCCAGCAGATCTAAGGGGGCGAGCGGGGAGCTGTTTTTT. The encoded protein is CASRSKGASGELFF.

The genes are TRBV28 and TRBJ2-1; perhaps TRBD2 as D (6 bases). From germline, CDR1 is MDHEN and CDR2 SYDVKM. Trimming took off 6 bases at V and 8 bases at J, with 20 bases between the two ends. The CDR3 consists of 15 residues. In DNA form, the CDR3 reads TGTGCCAGCAGATACAGACTAGTCCCCTCCGATGAGCAGTTCTTC. Its protein product is CASRYRLVPSDEQFF.

This chain connects TRBV4-1 to TRBJ1-2; TRBD1 agrees at 9 bases. The CDR3 runs to 14 residues. Germline CDR1 and CDR2: MGHRA and YSYEKL. V was clipped by 4 bases and J by 7 bases; unmatched bases: 7. The CDR3 loop reads CASSPGGQGFGYTF. The CDR3 DNA follows: TGCGCCAGCAGCCCCGGTGGACAGGGGTTTGGCTACACCTTC.